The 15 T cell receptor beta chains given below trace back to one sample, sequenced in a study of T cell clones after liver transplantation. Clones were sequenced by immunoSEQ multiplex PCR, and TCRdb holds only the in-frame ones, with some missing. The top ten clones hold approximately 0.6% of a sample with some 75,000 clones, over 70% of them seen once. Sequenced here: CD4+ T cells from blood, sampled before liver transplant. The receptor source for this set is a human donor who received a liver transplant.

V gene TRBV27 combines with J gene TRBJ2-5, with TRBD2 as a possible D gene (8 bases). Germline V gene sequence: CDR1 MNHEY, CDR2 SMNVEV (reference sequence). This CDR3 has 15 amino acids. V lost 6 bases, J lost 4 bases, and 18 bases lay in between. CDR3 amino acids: CASSLQGLAGETQYF. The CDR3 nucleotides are TGTGCCAGCAGCCTACAGGGGCTAGCGGGAGAGACCCAGTACTTC.

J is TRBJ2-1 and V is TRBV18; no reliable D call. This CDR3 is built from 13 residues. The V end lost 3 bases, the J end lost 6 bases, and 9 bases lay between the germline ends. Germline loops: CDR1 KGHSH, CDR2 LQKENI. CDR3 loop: CASSPIMPNEQFF. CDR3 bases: TGTGCCAGCTCACCCATTATGCCCAATGAGCAGTTCTTC.

The CDR3 DNA follows: TGTGCCAGCAGCTTGGGGACTAGCGGGAGTTACGAGCAGTACTTC. Its translation: CASSLGTSGSYEQYF. The genes are TRBV11-2 and TRBJ2-7, with 14 bases identical to TRBD2. V shed 3 bases and J 4 bases; nucleotides not matched to a gene: 2. This CDR3 comprises 15 residues. Per germline, CDR1 SGHAT and CDR2 FQNNGV.

This chain's CDR3 is CASSLWSVGSGNTIYF. CDR3 bases: TGCGCCAGCAGCTTGTGGTCAGTCGGCTCTGGAAACACCATATATTTT. The rearrangement joins TRBV5-1 to TRBJ1-3; D is undetermined. CDR1 SGHRS and CDR2 YFSETQ come from the germline V gene. This CDR3 region has 16 residues. Trimming removed 1 base at V and 0 bases at J, with 11 bases between.

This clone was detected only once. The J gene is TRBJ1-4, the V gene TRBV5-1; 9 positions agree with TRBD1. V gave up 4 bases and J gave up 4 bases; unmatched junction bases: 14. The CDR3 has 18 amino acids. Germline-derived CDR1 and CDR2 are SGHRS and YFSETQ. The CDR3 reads CASSTGTGGLAYNEKLFF. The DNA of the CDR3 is TGCGCCAGCAGCACCGGTACAGGGGGCCTTGCCTATAATGAAAAACTGTTTTTT.

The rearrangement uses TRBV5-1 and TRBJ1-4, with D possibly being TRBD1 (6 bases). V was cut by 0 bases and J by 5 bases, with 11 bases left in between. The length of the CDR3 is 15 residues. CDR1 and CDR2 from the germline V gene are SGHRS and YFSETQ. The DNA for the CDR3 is TGCGCCAGCAGCTTGGGGTATAGGGGGAATGAAAAACTGTTTTTT. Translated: CASSLGYRGNEKLFF. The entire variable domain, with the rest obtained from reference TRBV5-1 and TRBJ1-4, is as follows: KAGVTQTPRYLIKTRGQQVTLSCSPISGHRSVSWYQQTPGQGLQFLFEYFSETQRNKGNFPGRFSGRQFSNSRSEMNVSTLELGDSALYLCASSLGYRGNEKLFFGSGTQLSVL.

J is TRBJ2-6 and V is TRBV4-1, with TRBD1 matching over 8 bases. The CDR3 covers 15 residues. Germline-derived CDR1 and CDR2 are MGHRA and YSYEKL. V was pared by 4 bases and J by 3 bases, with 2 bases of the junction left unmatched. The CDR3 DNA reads TGCGCCAGCAGCCGGGACAGGAGTGGGGCCAACGTCCTGACTTTC. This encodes CASSRDRSGANVLTF.

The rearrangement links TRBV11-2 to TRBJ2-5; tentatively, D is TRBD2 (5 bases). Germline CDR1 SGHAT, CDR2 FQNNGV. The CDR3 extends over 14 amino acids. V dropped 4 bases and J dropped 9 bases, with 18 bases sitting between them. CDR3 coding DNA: TGTGCCAGCAGCTCCCTTAGGGAGCCCGGGGCCCAGTACTTC. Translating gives CASSSLREPGAQYF.

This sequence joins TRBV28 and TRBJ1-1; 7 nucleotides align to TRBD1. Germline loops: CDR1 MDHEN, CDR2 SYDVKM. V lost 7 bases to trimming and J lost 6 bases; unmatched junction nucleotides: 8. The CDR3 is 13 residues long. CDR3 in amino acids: CASIGQQGAEAFF. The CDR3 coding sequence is TGTGCCAGCATCGGGCAGCAGGGGGCTGAAGCTTTCTTT.

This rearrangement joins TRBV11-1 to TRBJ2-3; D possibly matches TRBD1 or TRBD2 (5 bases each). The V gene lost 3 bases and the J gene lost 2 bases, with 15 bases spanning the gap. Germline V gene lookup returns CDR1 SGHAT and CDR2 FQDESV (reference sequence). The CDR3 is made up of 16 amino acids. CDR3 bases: TGTGCCAGCAGCTTGAGGGGTCGACCCCACACAGATACGCAGTATTTT. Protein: CASSLRGRPHTDTQYF.

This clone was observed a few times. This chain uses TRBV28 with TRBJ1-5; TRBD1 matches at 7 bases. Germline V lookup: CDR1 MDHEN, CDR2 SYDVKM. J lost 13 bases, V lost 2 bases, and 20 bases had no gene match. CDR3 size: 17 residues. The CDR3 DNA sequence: TGTGCCAGCAGTTTAAATCTTGGCGGTGGAGGGGGCCGCCGGCAGCATTTT. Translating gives CASSLNLGGGGGRRQHF.

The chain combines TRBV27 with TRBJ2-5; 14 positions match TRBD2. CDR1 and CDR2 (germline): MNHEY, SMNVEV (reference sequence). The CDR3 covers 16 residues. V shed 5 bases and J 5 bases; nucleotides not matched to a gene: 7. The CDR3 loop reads CASSPRGLAGVETQYF. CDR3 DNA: TGTGCCAGCAGTCCCAGGGGACTAGCGGGAGTCGAGACCCAGTACTTC.

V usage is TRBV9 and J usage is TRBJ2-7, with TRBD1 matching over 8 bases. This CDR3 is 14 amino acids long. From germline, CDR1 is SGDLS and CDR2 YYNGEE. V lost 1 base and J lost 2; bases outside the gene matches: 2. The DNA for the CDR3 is TGTGCCAGCAGCGTAACAGGGGGAACCTACGAGCAGTACTTC. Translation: CASSVTGGTYEQYF.

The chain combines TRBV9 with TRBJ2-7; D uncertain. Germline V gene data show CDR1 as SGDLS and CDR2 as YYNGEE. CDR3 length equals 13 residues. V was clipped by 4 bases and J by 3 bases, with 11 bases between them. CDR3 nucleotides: TGTGCCAGCAGCCCCCGGGCCAGCTACGAGCAGTACTTC. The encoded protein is CASSPRASYEQYF.

The CDR3, as DNA: TGTGCCAGCCGCCAGGGAGGGGAACAGGTTTGGGGGGAGCTGTTTTTT. Translated: CASRQGGEQVWGELFF. The rearrangement links TRBV27 to TRBJ2-2; 7 bases align to TRBD2. Trimming at V came to 8 bases and at J to 8 bases, leaving 17 bases not matched to a gene. The CDR3 spans 16 residues. From germline, CDR1 is MNHEY and CDR2 SMNVEV (reference sequence).